The TCR beta chain under discussion was sequenced for a study of Ad26.COV2.S vaccination and SARS-CoV-2 variants (dated by TCRdb to the early 2020s). Turning to the overall study: Vaccine-arm donors came from COV1001, a multicentre, randomized, double-blind, placebo-controlled phase I-IIa trial of Ad26.COV2.S in healthy adults. Ad26.COV2.S was administered intramuscularly at 5 x 10^10 or 1 x 10^11 viral particles, either as a single shot or as two shots given 56 days apart. Trial participants were randomized into five groups of five: low-dose or high-dose Ad26.COV2.S given once or twice, or placebo on both occasions. Blinding of investigators to trial group allocation was maintained during experiments and outcome assessment. The TCR-sequenced set comprised approximately 32 samples: approximately 20 Ad26.COV2.S vaccine recipients, 5 placebo recipients and 8 SARS-CoV-2 convalescent individuals. The specificity and breadth of SARS-CoV-2-reactive T cell receptors after Ad26.COV2.S vaccination were assessed by TCRbeta repertoire sequencing. The paper as a whole reports these results and caveats: Substantial breadth of spike-specific CD8+ and CD4+ T cell responses was reported after vaccination. Vaccine and placebo recipients had similar non-spike TCR breadth, a finding consistent with the vaccine containing only spike. Ad26.COV2.S recipients had higher spike-specific TCR breadth than placebo recipients (P = 0.0014). The authors noted that the TCR breadth and depth analyses may have underestimated total T cell responses. The study was not powered to compare responses between vaccine doses or regimens.

Remarks on this clone: Its antigen remains unidentified. Base quality data are lacking; no much larger clone is found one base away.

What this sample's treatment or condition label stands for: around 19 received Ad26.COV2.S at low or high dose, single or two shots; about five received placebo; per-sample allocation not given. For vaccine and placebo recipients, the sequenced repertoires came from samples collected on day 63 after the first injection. Cohort 1b enrolled 20 to 30 adults aged 18-55 years at a single site in Boston, USA, between 29 July and 7 August 2020. Ad26.COV2.S was a replication-incompetent adenovirus type 26 vector that expressed a prefusion-stabilized SARS-CoV-2 spike protein derived from the original Wuhan strain. TCRbeta CDR3 regions were sequenced with the immunoSEQ Assay. After extraction, genomic DNA underwent amplification by bias-controlled multiplex PCR, followed by high-throughput sequencing. As for how the authors treated the data: Collapsing and filtering of sequences were performed to quantify the absolute abundance of each unique TCRbeta CDR3 region. Usable DNA was measured by amplifying reference genes present in all nucleated cells, and TCRbeta template counts were normalized to that usable DNA to estimate T cell fraction. Repertoire TCRs were annotated as SARS-CoV-2-specific when V gene, CDR3 amino acid sequence and J gene were exactly matched to a known reactive TCR set. The reference SARS-CoV-2 TCR set was derived from MIRA and filtered for enrichment in COVID-19-positive ImmuneCODE repertoires, a step that removed public or cross-reactive TCRs. Using the MIRA antigens, annotated TCRs were further analysed by specific ORF or by position within an ORF. Breadth was defined as annotated unique rearrangements over total unique productive rearrangements; depth was the summed frequency of those rearrangements. Two-sided Wilcoxon rank-sum tests were applied when comparing TCR breadth between groups. TCRdb limited this immuneACCESS table to in-frame rearrangements with V and J called. A share of clones is missing; checked studies link under half to unresolved V genes, and the rest is unexplained. Clone size and V and J calls were adopted from that table, with D and trimming inferred from the DNA. This sample holds 430,000 or so clones; 75% to 95% were observed only once. 9.5% to 15% of the sample comes from the top ten.

The junction carries 16 bases between V and J, which are trimmed by 0 bases and 7 bases respectively. CDR1 and CDR2 (LNHNV, YYDKDF) derive from the germline V gene (reference sequence). The CDR3 sequence holds 15 residues, the cysteine and phenylalanine included. Of all the DNA, just the CDR3 is kept, 45 bases in frame from base 1. The material sequenced was peripheral blood, taken in a trial of Ad26.COV2.S vaccine versus placebo. The sequence links TRBV15 to TRBJ2-7; too little of a D gene remains to name it. This receptor was identified in a person aged 18-65 years who received the Ad26.COV2.S COVID-19 vaccine or a placebo. The CDR3 reads as follows: CATSRDRISKGEQYF. At the DNA level, the sequence is TGTGCCACCAGCAGAGACCGAATTTCTAAAGGGGAGCAGTACTTC.